These 32 T cell receptor beta chains came from one sample sequenced in a study of T cells in Graves' hyperthyroidism and ophthalmopathy. Template material for amplifying TCR beta CDR3 regions consisted of RNA transcripts. A set of HTBI primers served as the primers for a first-round RT-PCR of the TCR CDR3. TCRdb re-called the multiplex PCR reads with MiXCR, one entry per CDR3 protein. Seen here are approximately 300,000 distinct CDR3 sequences, roughly 15% observed once, and the top ten hold approximately 33%. The sample taken for sequencing was blood. The receptors were sampled from a man aged 25-45 years with Graves' hyperthyroidism.

This clonotype was observed a few times. The chain uses TRBV12-3 or TRBV12-4 and TRBJ2-6, with D possibly matching TRBD1 (5 bases). The CDR3 loop spans 16 amino acids. The V end was cut by 5 bases, the J end by 0 bases, with 11 bases between. CDR3 amino acids: CASSHRYNSGANVLTF. In DNA form, the CDR3 reads TGTGCCAGCAGTCACAGGTATAACTCTGGGGCCAACGTCCTGACTTTC.

Remarks on this clonotype: This clone may be a read error of a much larger clone one base away. The gene calls are TRBV18 and TRBJ2-1; TRBD2 matches 9 bases. CDR3 length: 15 residues. Germline V gene sequence: CDR1 KGHSH, CDR2 LQKENI. Here the CDR3 DNA reads TGTGCCAGCTCACTGGCGACTAGCGGCTACAATGATCAGTTCTTC. Translated: CASSLATSGYNDQFF.

This clonotype was picked up many times. The chain couples TRBV5-1 to TRBJ2-4, with TRBD1 as a possible D gene (6 bases). CDR1 is SGHRS, CDR2 YFSETQ, per germline. The CDR3 runs to 17 residues. The V end lost 4 bases, the J end lost 0 bases, and 17 bases lay between the germline ends. The DNA of the CDR3 is TGCGCCAGCAGCCCTGGTGCAGGGGCGCGAGCCAAAAACATTCAGTACTTC. This sequence encodes CASSPGAGARAKNIQYF. Variable domain in full (rest from reference TRBV5-1 and TRBJ2-4): KAGVTQTPRYLIKTRGQQVTLSCSPISGHRSVSWYQQTPGQGLQFLFEYFSETQRNKGNFPGRFSGRQFSNSRSEMNVSTLELGDSALYLCASSPGAGARAKNIQYFGAGTRLSVL.

In its sample, this clonotype was seen many times. The rearrangement joins TRBV6-1 to TRBJ2-7; 8 bases map to TRBD1. Trimming cost V 5 bases and J 5 bases; bases outside gene matches: 8. The CDR3 has 14 residues. Germline CDR1 is MNHNS and CDR2 is SASEGT. The CDR3 sequence: CASSYGDRGNEQYF. The CDR3 nucleotides read TGTGCCAGCAGTTACGGTGACAGGGGCAACGAGCAGTACTTC.

The V and J genes are TRBV5-1 and TRBJ1-1, with D unclear. Germline V gene sequence: CDR1 SGHRS, CDR2 YFSETQ. CDR3 length: 15 amino acids. Trimming stripped 0 bases from V and 4 bases from J, with 13 bases between. The CDR3 nucleotides read TGCGCCAGCAGCTTGGGTGAGGGATCGGGCACTGAAGCTTTCTTT. Translation: CASSLGEGSGTEAFF.

This clonotype was counted only a few times. The gene calls are TRBV2 and TRBJ1-4; no clear D gene. Germline V gives CDR1 SNHLY, CDR2 FYNNEI. V lost 10 bases to trimming and J lost 3 bases, with 15 bases between them. The length of the CDR3 is 14 residues. The CDR3 DNA is TGTGCCACCCTGCCCCTTAGAGCTAATGAAAAACTGTTTTTT. This codes for CATLPLRANEKLFF.

This clonotype has a handful of counts. J is TRBJ2-4 and V is TRBV11-2; TRBD2 matches at 9 bases. V dropped 5 bases and J dropped 0; count of bases not matched to a gene: 5. The germline gives CDR1 SGHAT, CDR2 FQNNGV. The CDR3 runs to 16 residues. In DNA form, the CDR3 reads TGTGCCAGCAGCCCACTAGCGGGCCTAGCCAAAAACATTCAGTACTTC. Its protein is CASSPLAGLAKNIQYF.

This clonotype was detected many times. V gene TRBV20-1 combines with J gene TRBJ2-1; possibly TRBD1 for D (5 bases). The CDR3 sequence is 17 residues long. Germline CDR1 and CDR2: DFQATT and SNEGSKA (reference sequence). V shed 5 bases and J shed 8 bases, with 28 bases lying between them. CDR3 in amino acids: CSAPQSVMGQHGYEQFF. The CDR3 nucleotides are TGCAGTGCTCCCCAATCGGTGATGGGGCAGCATGGGTATGAGCAGTTCTTC.

This clonotype was observed a handful of times. The chain carries TRBV12-3 or TRBV12-4 and TRBJ2-5, with 7 nucleotides matching TRBD1. The CDR3 runs to 15 residues. J was trimmed by 1 base and V by 3 bases; bases with no gene match: 5. CDR3 loop: CASSFRTGTQETQYF. The CDR3 coding sequence is TGTGCCAGCAGTTTTCGGACAGGTACCCAAGAGACCCAGTACTTC.

This clonotype was detected many times. This rearrangement joins TRBV3-1 to TRBJ2-1, with D hard to call. V lost 2 bases, J lost 3 bases, and 11 bases lay in between. Germline CDR1 LGHDT, CDR2 YNNKEL (reference sequence). This CDR3 comprises 15 residues. The CDR3 region is CASSQQDSNYNEQFF. The CDR3 nucleotides read TGTGCCAGCAGCCAACAGGATTCCAACTACAATGAGCAGTTCTTC.

This clonotype was found a few times. The rearrangement links TRBV12-3 or TRBV12-4 to TRBJ2-6, with TRBD2 as a possible D gene (6 bases). V was trimmed by 2 bases and J by 2 bases, leaving 10 bases between them. The CDR3 has 16 amino acids. The CDR3 DNA reads as TGTGCCAGCAGTTTAAGTGGCGGGGCTGGGGCCAACGTCCTGACTTTC. Its translation is CASSLSGGAGANVLTF.

This clonotype was observed at least ten times. J is TRBJ2-7 and V is TRBV27; TRBD1 aligns across 8 bases. Germline V gene lookup returns CDR1 MNHEY and CDR2 SMNVEV (reference sequence). The CDR3 consists of 14 residues. J was trimmed by 2 bases and V by 2 bases; bases with no gene match: 2. The CDR3 loop is CASSLRTGTYEQYF. The CDR3 coding sequence is TGTGCCAGCAGTTTACGGACAGGGACCTACGAGCAGTACTTC.

This clonotype was observed at least ten times. This chain uses TRBV18 with TRBJ2-2; D gene uncertain. V lost 2 bases and J 5 bases, leaving 9 bases between the germline ends. The CDR3 runs to 14 residues. Looked up from germline, CDR1 is KGHSH and CDR2 is LQKENI. The CDR3 region has the DNA TGTGCCAGCTCACCAACCCCTTCTACCGGGGAGCTGTTTTTT. Residues: CASSPTPSTGELFF.

The chain is built from TRBV29-1 and TRBJ1-2; 8 bases align to TRBD1. The V gene end was trimmed by 0 bases and the J gene end by 10 bases; junction bases not matched to a gene: 7. CDR3 length: 13 residues. Germline V gene sequence: CDR1 SQVTM, CDR2 ANQGSEA. The chain's CDR3 is CSVEETGVEDYTF. In DNA, the CDR3 is TGCAGCGTTGAAGAGACAGGGGTAGAAGACTACACCTTC.

Of note for this clonotype: It may be a read error: a sequence one base away is much more abundant. The rearrangement links TRBV7-2 to TRBJ2-4, with a tentative D call TRBD2 (5 bases). The V end lost 5 bases, the J end lost 10 bases, and 18 bases lay between the germline ends. From germline, CDR1 is SGHTA and CDR2 FQGNSA. The CDR3 contains 14 residues. The CDR3, as DNA: TGTGCCAGCAGCGTCCTTATACCGGGAAGGATTCAGTACTTC. It specifies CASSVLIPGRIQYF.

The chain employs TRBV10-3 and TRBJ2-3; TRBD1 matches at 8 bases. This CDR3 has 15 residues. The V gene's germline CDR1 is ENHRY and CDR2 SYGVKD. J lost 4 bases, V lost 4 bases, and 7 bases had no gene match. CDR3 residues: CAISGTGRRADTQYF. For the CDR3, the DNA is TGTGCCATCAGTGGGACAGGGCGGAGGGCAGATACGCAGTATTTT.

This clonotype has only a few counts. The chain combines TRBV7-9 with TRBJ1-5; 11 bases match TRBD1. Germline CDR1 and CDR2: SEHNR and FQNEAQ (reference sequence). J was trimmed by 7 bases and V by 5 bases; bases with no gene match: 13. This CDR3 contains 17 residues. The DNA of the CDR3 is TGTGCCAGCAGCAGGACAGGGGGCGCGGGCTCTTACCAGCCCCAGCATTTT. This sequence encodes CASSRTGGAGSYQPQHF.

This clonotype has only a few counts. The rearrangement joins TRBV28 to TRBJ1-5; 7 nucleotides agree with TRBD1. Losses at the gene ends were 6 bases for V and 7 bases for J; bases not matched to a gene: 3. Germline values: CDR1 MDHEN, CDR2 SYDVKM. The CDR3 contains 12 residues. CDR3 nucleotides: TGTGCCAGCAGGACACAGGGGCAGCCCCAGCATTTT. Encoded protein: CASRTQGQPQHF.

This clonotype was recorded at least ten times. The chain uses TRBV24-1 and TRBJ2-3, with 14 positions matching TRBD2. CDR3 length: 16 residues. CDR1 KGHDR and CDR2 SFDVKD come from the germline V gene. J lost 4 bases, V lost 4 bases, and 3 bases had no gene match. The chain's CDR3 is CATSDVGLAGADTQYF. As DNA, the CDR3 is TGTGCCACCAGTGACGTGGGACTAGCGGGAGCAGATACGCAGTATTTT.

The rearrangement joins TRBV18 to TRBJ1-5; D remains ambiguous. V lost 5 bases, J lost 0 bases, and 5 bases lay in between. Per the germline V gene, CDR1 is KGHSH and CDR2 is LQKENI. The CDR3 loop spans 13 amino acids. The CDR3 reads CASSWGSNQPQHF. CDR3 DNA: TGTGCCAGCTCATGGGGTAGCAATCAGCCCCAGCATTTT.

This clonotype has a handful of counts. The chain combines TRBV6-2 or TRBV6-3 with TRBJ2-3, with TRBD2 as a possible D gene (6 bases). Trimming took off 6 bases at V and 1 base at J, with 11 bases between the two ends. Germline V gives CDR1 MNHEY, CDR2 SVGEGT. The CDR3 has 14 amino acids. This CDR3 reads CASRAASGTDTQYF. Written as DNA, the CDR3 is TGTGCCAGCAGGGCGGCTAGCGGCACAGATACGCAGTATTTT.

This clonotype has only a few counts. At one boundary the junction diverges from the germline segment, which might be a read error. The rearrangement links TRBV6-1 to TRBJ2-5, with 12 bases lining up with TRBD2. The CDR3 consists of 15 residues. Per germline, CDR1 MNHNS and CDR2 SASEGT. The CDR3 nucleotides are TGTGCCAGCAGCCAACTAGCGGGAGGTCAAGGGACCCAGTACTTC. Its protein is CASSQLAGGQGTQYF.

As concerns this clonotype: A junction end diverges from the germline sequence, so it may reflect a read error. The chain is built from TRBV3-1 and TRBJ1-3; possibly TRBD1 for D (5 bases). Germline CDR1 and CDR2: LGHDT and YNNKEL (reference sequence). The CDR3 sequence is 13 residues long. CDR3 amino acids: CASTRGSGNTLYF. The CDR3 DNA follows: TGTGCCAGCACCCGGGGGTCTGGAAACACCCTATATTTT. The variable domain in full, completed from reference TRBV3-1 and TRBJ1-3, reads DTAVSQTPKYLVTQMGNDKSIKCEQNLGHDTMYWYKQDSKKFLKIMFSYNNKELIINETVPNRFSPKSPDKAHLNLHINSLELGDSAVYFCASTRGSGNTLYFGEGSWLTVV.

This chain connects TRBV24-1 to TRBJ2-2; possibly TRBD1 for D (5 bases). This CDR3 is built from 14 residues. From germline, CDR1 is KGHDR and CDR2 SFDVKD. V was shortened by 1 base and J by 3 bases, with 5 bases between the two germline ends. This CDR3 reads CATSDFRDTGELFF. The DNA for the CDR3 is TGTGCCACCAGTGATTTCAGGGACACCGGGGAGCTGTTTTTT.

This clonotype was picked up many times. CDR3 protein: CASSQNTVNTEAFF. CDR3 DNA sequence: TGTGCCAGCAGCCAAAACACCGTGAACACTGAAGCTTTCTTT. The J gene is TRBJ1-1, the V gene TRBV3-1; D not resolved. V was shortened by 2 bases and J by 0 bases, with 7 bases between the two germline ends. This CDR3 has 14 residues. Germline V lookup: CDR1 LGHDT, CDR2 YNNKEL (reference sequence).

This rearrangement joins TRBV20-1 to TRBJ2-5; 11 positions match TRBD2. V shed 3 bases, J shed 12 bases, and the junction held 12 bases outside the gene matches. The CDR3 has 14 amino acids. Germline lookup yields CDR1 DFQATT and CDR2 SNEGSKA (reference sequence). For the CDR3, the DNA is TGCAGTGCTAGTAGACCGGGACTAGCGGACCGGAAGTACTTC. Its translation: CSASRPGLADRKYF.

The sample holds many counts of this clonotype. This chain links TRBV2 with TRBJ1-1, with D perhaps TRBD1 (6 bases). Germline CDR1 reads SNHLY; CDR2 reads FYNNEI. This CDR3 has 16 amino acids. V gave up 10 bases and J gave up 1 base, with 22 bases separating them. CDR3 loop: CATTSTGSYSNTEAFF. The DNA of the CDR3 is TGTGCCACAACATCAACAGGGTCCTACTCGAACACTGAAGCTTTCTTT.

V gene TRBV4-3 combines with J gene TRBJ1-5; D might be TRBD1 (6 bases). The CDR3 is 16 amino acids. From germline, CDR1 is LGHNA and CDR2 YSLEER. The ends were cut back, 0 bases at V and 6 bases at J, with 15 bases in the middle. CDR3 DNA: TGCGCCAGCAGCCAAGAGATGGCAGGGGTGTCTCAGCCCCAGCATTTT. This codes for CASSQEMAGVSQPQHF.

In its sample, this clonotype was seen a few times. This chain uses TRBV29-1 with TRBJ2-3; D not resolved. V shed 5 bases and J shed 0 bases, with 9 bases lying between them. Germline loops: CDR1 SQVTM, CDR2 ANQGSEA. The CDR3 sequence is 13 residues long. CDR3 in DNA: TGCAGCGTTCCGGACCTCAGCACAGATACGCAGTATTTT. As protein: CSVPDLSTDTQYF.

This clonotype was recorded at least ten times. The J gene is TRBJ1-2, the V gene TRBV29-1, with D uncertain. Looked up from germline, CDR1 is SQVTM and CDR2 is ANQGSEA. V was shortened by 6 bases and J by 7 bases, with 9 bases between the two germline ends. CDR3 size: 10 residues. The CDR3 nucleotides are TGCAGCGTGTTCTCAGCTGGCTACACCTTC. Translating it yields CSVFSAGYTF. Using reference TRBV29-1 and TRBJ1-2 for the parts outside the CDR3, the full variable domain is SAVISQKPSRDICQRGTSLTIQCQVDSQVTMMFWYRQQPGQSLTLIATANQGSEATYESGFVIDKFPISRPNLTFSTLTVSNMSPEDSSIYLCSVFSAGYTFGSGTRLTVV.

Comment on this clonotype: A junction end diverges from the germline sequence, so it may reflect a read error. V gene TRBV7-7 combines with J gene TRBJ2-7; D possibly corresponds to TRBD1 (5 bases). CDR3 length: 13 residues. Per the germline V gene, CDR1 is SSHAT and CDR2 is FNYEAQ (reference sequence). CDR3 protein: CASSLGVAGEQYF. For the CDR3, the DNA is TGTGCTAGCAGCTTAGGGGTGGCCGGCGAGCAGTACTTC.

V and J are TRBV12-3 or TRBV12-4 and TRBJ1-5, with TRBD1 as a possible D gene (6 bases). V gave up 5 bases and J gave up 1 base, with 15 bases separating them. The CDR3 contains 16 residues. This CDR3 is CASSRGVFSSNQPQHF. In DNA form, the CDR3 reads TGTGCCAGCAGTAGGGGGGTTTTCTCCAGCAATCAGCCCCAGCATTTT.